A single sample gave rise to the 5 T cell receptor beta chains below, sequenced in a study of tumor-infiltrating lymphocytes in primary liver carcinoma. Co-extracting RNA and DNA was done with roughly 18-32 mg of unsorted bulk tissue as input. Making TCR beta cDNA involved around 500 ng total RNA and a constant-region primer. Generation of the TCR beta libraries relied on three nested multiplex PCR rounds using slightly modified ARM-PCR. Primers for the first two PCR rounds were TRBV1-TRBV30 forward primers and a C-beta reverse primer (approximately 9 cycles per round). TCRdb passed the multiplex PCR reads through MiXCR, listing each CDR3 protein once. Altogether roughly 200,000 distinct CDR3 sequences are present, just under 85% being singletons, with the ten largest covering about a sixth. Sample: tumor tissue from primary liver carcinoma. The receptor set was obtained from a man aged 35-49 years with primary liver carcinoma and hepatitis B virus infection.

The chain links TRBV11-1 to TRBJ2-2, with D tentatively TRBD1 (6 bases). This CDR3 has 13 amino acids. Germline assignment: CDR1 SGHAT and CDR2 FQDESV (reference sequence). Trimming removed 6 bases at V and 16 bases at J, with 21 bases between. The CDR3 reads CASRFWDTGKQFF. CDR3 in DNA: TGTGCCAGCAGGTTTTGGGACACCGGTAAGCAGTTTTTT. Complete variable domain (other parts from reference TRBV11-1 and TRBJ2-2): EAEVAQSPRYKITEKSQAVAFWCDPISGHATLYWYRQILGQGPELLVQFQDESVVDDSQLPKDRFSAERLKGVDSTLKIQPAELGDSAMYLCASRFWDTGKQFFGEGSRLTVL.

Remarks on this clonotype: A read error may account for a junction end that differs from germline. For the CDR3, the DNA is TGTGTCAGCAGCTATGGTTCAGCGAGAGGATGGGGAGAGACCCAGTACTTC. Translating it yields CVSSYGSARGWGETQYF. This chain connects TRBV6-5 to TRBJ2-5; no clear D. Germline V gene data show CDR1 as MNHEY and CDR2 as SVGAGI. The CDR3 covers 17 residues.

A remark on this clonotype: The junction shows a germline mismatch at one end, possibly a read error. The chain carries TRBV4-1 and TRBJ2-1; tentatively, D is TRBD1 (5 bases). The CDR3 consists of 14 residues. CDR1 and CDR2 (germline): MGHRA, YSYEKL. The CDR3 DNA is TGCGTCAGCAGCCAATTTAAGGGGTGGAATGAGCAGTTCTTC. Protein sequence: CVSSQFKGWNEQFF.

CDR3 region: CASILEGTATYEQYF. DNA for the CDR3: TGCGCCAGCATCCTCGAAGGGACAGCAACTTACGAGCAGTACTTC. The chain joins TRBV4-3 to TRBJ2-7; TRBD1 agrees at 7 bases. CDR1 and CDR2 from the germline V gene are LGHNA and YSLEER. The V segment lost 7 bases and the J segment 4 bases; nucleotides outside the gene matches: 13. CDR3 size: 15 residues.

The V call is TRBV11-2, the J call TRBJ2-2, with no clear D. From germline, CDR1 is SGHAT and CDR2 FQNNGV. V was clipped by 5 bases and J by 6 bases, with 13 bases between them. The CDR3 covers 14 residues. The CDR3 nucleotides are TGTGCCAGCAGCACAAACTCGGATGCCGGGGAGCTGTTTTTT. Translating it yields CASSTNSDAGELFF. Full variable domain (missing parts from reference TRBV11-2 and TRBJ2-2): EAGVAQSPRYKIIEKRQSVAFWCNPISGHATLYWYQQILGQGPKLLIQFQNNGVVDDSQLPKDRFSAERLKGVDSTLKIQPAKLEDSAVYLCASSTNSDAGELFFGEGSRLTVL.